Included here is one T cell receptor (beta chain) sequence, with context. The target of this receptor is not known. Base qualities are not recorded, but no much larger clone differs from it by a single base. This sample stems from a study of memory CD4+ T cells and cytomegalovirus serostatus (dated by TCRdb to about 2019). Describing the broader study: A total of 35 or so healthy Belgian adults, of whom 9 were CMV seropositive and some 25 were CMV seronegative, were included in the cohort. CD4+ memory TCRbeta repertoires of a Belgian cohort with known cytomegalovirus serostatus were sequenced in order to replicate a published TCR-based CMV serostatus classifier. On the study overall, not on this receptor specifically: The results were interpreted as suggesting that the CMV-associated TCR signature is largely present in the CD4+ memory repertoire. For CMV serostatus prediction, a median bootstrapped AUC of about 0.96 was reached with the original framework, and a median bootstrapped AUC of 0.91 was reached with a US-trained random forest. The original-framework classifier achieved a median bootstrapped AUC of about 0.94 with a 95% CI of 0.76-1.00 on the Belgian cohort. Of 170 or so previously reported CMV-associated TCRbeta sequences, about 68 appeared in the CD4+ memory repertoires, each in one to five individuals. Only CD4+CD45RO+ memory cells were sequenced, in contrast to the original study, in which naive and memory CD4+ and CD8+ populations were covered.

Single viable CD3+CD4+CD8-CD45RO+ cells were sorted as memory CD4+ T cells on a FACSAria II. To determine CMV serostatus, a Roche Elecsys assay was used that detects serum IgG against CMV pp150, pp28, p38 and p52. After thawing, total CD4+ T cells were enriched by positive selection with CD4 magnetic microbeads. The samples came from a different study that was designed specifically to examine the CD4+ T cell memory repertoire. Following standard operating procedures, peripheral blood mononuclear cells were isolated and cryopreserved, while serum was kept at -80 degrees C. Staining used CD3-PerCP (BW264/56), CD4-APC (RPA-T4), CD45RO-PE (UCHT1) and CD8-Pacific Orange (3B5) antibodies, with Sytox blue excluding non-viable cells. The CDR3 goes from the cysteine to the phenylalanine over 15 residues. Only the CDR3 portion is preserved as DNA: 45 bases, with reading frame beginning at the first base. The germline V end is reduced by 4 bases and the J end by 5 bases; junction bases left unmatched: 8. CDR1 MGHRA and CDR2 YSYEKL are derived from the germline V gene.

Genomic DNA was extracted from sorted cells with the Quick-DNA Microprep Kit. Amplification of TCRbeta DNA was done with the immunoSEQ hsTCRbeta kit, following the protocol from the manufacturer. TCRbeta libraries were sequenced on an Illumina MiSeq instrument. For the original study's pipeline: Removing out-of-frame sequences left some 2,200,000 distinct TCRbeta sequences, an average of about 70,000 per individual. Each individual was scored according to the count of 164 previously reported CMV-associated TCRbeta sequences and the total productive distinct TCRbeta count. A beta-binomial model was reimplemented in Python, and random forests from scikit-learn, run with default parameters, were trained on data from the US cohort. Classifier performance on the Belgian cohort was summarized as median AUC with percentile confidence intervals over 10,000 bootstrap iterations. What TCRdb holds here is the immuneACCESS table cut down to in-frame rearrangements. Part of the clones is not present; checked against another copy, under half of the missing clones reflect an unresolved V gene, and the others are unexplained. The V and J calls and the clone size are those of that table, but D and trimming were determined from the DNA. This sample has under 80,000 clones in its table, and roughly three quarters of those were observed once. The ten largest clones represent approximately 2.4% of the sample.

The TCR was taken from an adult in good health and CMV-seropositive. The chain couples TRBV4-1 to TRBJ2-1; 7 of the junction bases match TRBD1. What was sequenced was memory CD4+ T cells from blood. The DNA reads TGCGCCAGCAGCCGTGAGGGACAGCAAGACAATGAGCAGTTCTTC. Translated, it gives CASSREGQQDNEQFF.